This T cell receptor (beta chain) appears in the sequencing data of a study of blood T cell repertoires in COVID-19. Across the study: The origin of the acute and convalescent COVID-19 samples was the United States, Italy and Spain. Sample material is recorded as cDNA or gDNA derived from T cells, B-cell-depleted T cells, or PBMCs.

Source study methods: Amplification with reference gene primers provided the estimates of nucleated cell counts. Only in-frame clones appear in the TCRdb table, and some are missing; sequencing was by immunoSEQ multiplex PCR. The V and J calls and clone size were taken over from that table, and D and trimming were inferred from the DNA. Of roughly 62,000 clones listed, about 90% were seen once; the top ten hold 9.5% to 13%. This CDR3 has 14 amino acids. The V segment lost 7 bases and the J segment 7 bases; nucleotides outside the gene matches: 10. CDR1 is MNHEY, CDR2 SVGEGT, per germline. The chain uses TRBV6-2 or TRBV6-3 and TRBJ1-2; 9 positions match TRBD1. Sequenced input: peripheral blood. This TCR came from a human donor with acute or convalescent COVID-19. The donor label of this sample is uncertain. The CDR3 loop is CASNPRDRVSGYTF. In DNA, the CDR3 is TGTGCCAGCAACCCCCGGGACAGGGTTTCTGGCTACACCTTC.